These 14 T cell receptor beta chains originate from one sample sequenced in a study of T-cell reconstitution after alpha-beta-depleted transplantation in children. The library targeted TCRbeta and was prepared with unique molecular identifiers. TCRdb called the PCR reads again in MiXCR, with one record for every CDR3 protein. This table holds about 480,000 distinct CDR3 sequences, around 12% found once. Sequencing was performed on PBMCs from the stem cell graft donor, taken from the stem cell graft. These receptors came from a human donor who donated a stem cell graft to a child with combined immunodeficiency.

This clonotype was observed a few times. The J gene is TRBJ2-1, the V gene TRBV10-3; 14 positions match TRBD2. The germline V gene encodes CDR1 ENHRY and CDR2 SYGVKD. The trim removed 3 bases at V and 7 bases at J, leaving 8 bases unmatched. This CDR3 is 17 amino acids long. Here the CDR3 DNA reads TGTGCCATCAGTGAAAAGGGCGGGACTAGCGGGAGTAATGAGCAGTTCTTC. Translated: CAISEKGGTSGSNEQFF.

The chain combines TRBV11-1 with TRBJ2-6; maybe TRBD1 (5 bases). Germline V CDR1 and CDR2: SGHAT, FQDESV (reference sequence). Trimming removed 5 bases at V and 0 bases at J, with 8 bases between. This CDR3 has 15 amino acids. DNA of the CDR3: TGTGCCAGCAGCCCAGGGTTCTCTGGGGCCAACGTCCTGACTTTC. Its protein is CASSPGFSGANVLTF.

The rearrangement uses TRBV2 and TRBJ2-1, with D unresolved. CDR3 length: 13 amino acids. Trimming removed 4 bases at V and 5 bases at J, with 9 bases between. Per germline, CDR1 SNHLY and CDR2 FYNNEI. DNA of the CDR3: TGTGCCAGCAGTGGGTGGAGAGACAATGAGCAGTTCTTC. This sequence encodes CASSGWRDNEQFF.

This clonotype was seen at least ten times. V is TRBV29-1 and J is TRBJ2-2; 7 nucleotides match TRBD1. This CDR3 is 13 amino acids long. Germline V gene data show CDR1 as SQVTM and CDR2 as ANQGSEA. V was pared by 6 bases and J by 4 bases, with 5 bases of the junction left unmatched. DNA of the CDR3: TGCAGCGTGGAGACAGGGACCACCGGGGAGCTGTTTTTT. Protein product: CSVETGTTGELFF.

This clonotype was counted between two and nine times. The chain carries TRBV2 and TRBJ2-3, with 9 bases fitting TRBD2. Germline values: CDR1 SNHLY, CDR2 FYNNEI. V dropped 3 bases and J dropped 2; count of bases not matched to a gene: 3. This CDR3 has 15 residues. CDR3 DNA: TGTGCCAGCAGTGAGGCTAGCGGGGCCACAGATACGCAGTATTTT. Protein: CASSEASGATDTQYF.

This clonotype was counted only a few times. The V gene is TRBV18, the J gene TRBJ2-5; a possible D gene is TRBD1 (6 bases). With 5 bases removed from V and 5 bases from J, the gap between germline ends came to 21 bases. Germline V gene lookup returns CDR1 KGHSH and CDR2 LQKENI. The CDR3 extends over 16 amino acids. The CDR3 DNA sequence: TGTGCCAGCTCAACTTCTCAGGGGAATTTCGCGGAGACCCAGTACTTC. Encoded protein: CASSTSQGNFAETQYF.

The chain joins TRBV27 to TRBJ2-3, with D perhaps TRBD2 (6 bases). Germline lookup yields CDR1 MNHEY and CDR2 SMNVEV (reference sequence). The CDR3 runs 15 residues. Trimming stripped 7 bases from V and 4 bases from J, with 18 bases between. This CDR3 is CASTQRVPRADTQYF. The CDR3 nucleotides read TGTGCCAGCACCCAGCGGGTCCCCCGCGCAGATACGCAGTATTTT.

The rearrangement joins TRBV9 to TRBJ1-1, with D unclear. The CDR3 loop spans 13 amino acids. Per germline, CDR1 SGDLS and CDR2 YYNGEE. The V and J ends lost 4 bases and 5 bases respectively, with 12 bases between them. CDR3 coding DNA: TGTGCCAGCAGCACCTCACCCGGGACTGAAGCTTTCTTT. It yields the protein CASSTSPGTEAFF.

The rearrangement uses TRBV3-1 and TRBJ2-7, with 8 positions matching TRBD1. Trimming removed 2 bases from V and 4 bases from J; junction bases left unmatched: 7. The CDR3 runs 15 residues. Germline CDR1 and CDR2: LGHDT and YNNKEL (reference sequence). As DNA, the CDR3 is TGTGCCAGCAGCCAACTTTGGACAGGGATATACGAGCAGTACTTC. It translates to CASSQLWTGIYEQYF.

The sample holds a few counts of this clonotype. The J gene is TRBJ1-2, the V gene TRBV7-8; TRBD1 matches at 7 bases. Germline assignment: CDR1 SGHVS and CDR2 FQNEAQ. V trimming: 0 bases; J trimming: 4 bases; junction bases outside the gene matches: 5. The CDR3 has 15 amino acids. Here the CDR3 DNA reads TGTGCCAGCAGCTTAGCGAGGGGGCACAGCTATGGCTACACCTTC. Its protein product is CASSLARGHSYGYTF. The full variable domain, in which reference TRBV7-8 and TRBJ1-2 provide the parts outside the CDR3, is GAGVSQSPRYKVAKRGQDVALRCDPISGHVSLFWYQQALGQGPEFLTYFQNEAQLDKSGLPSDRFFAERPEGSVSTLKIQRTQQEDSAVYLCASSLARGHSYGYTFGSGTRLTVV.

In nucleotides, the CDR3 is TGTGCCAGCAGCTCTACTAGCGGGAGGGGTGAGCAGTTCTTC. Residues: CASSSTSGRGEQFF. The V and J genes are TRBV7-2 and TRBJ2-1; 13 bases match TRBD2. The CDR3 is 14 amino acids. Trimming removed 4 bases from V and 9 bases from J; junction bases left unmatched: 3. CDR1 and CDR2 (germline): SGHTA, FQGNSA.

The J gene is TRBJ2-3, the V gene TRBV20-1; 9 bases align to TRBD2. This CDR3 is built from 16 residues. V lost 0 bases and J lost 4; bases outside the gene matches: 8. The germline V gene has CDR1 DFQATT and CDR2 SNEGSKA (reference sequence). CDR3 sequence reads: CSARDFERGAADTQYF. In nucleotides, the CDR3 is TGCAGTGCTAGAGATTTCGAGCGGGGGGCCGCAGATACGCAGTATTTT.

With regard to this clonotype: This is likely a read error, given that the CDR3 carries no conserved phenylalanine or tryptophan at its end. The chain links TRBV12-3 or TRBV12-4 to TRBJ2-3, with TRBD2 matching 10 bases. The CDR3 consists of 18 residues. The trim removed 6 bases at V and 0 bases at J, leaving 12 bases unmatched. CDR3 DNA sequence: TGTGCCAGCAGCACCGGGACTAGCGTTGGTACTAGCACAGATACGCAGTATCTT. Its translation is CASSTGTSVGTSTDTQYL.

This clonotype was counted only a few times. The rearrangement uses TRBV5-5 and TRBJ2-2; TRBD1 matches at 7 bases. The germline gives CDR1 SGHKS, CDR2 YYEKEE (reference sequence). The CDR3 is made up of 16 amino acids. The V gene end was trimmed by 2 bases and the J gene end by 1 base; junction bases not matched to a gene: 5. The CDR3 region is CASSFRQGQNTGELFF. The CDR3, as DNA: TGTGCCAGCAGCTTCAGACAGGGCCAGAACACCGGGGAGCTGTTTTTT. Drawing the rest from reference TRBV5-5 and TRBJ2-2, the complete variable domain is DAGVTQSPTHLIKTRGQQVTLRCSPISGHKSVSWYQQVLGQGPQFIFQYYEKEERGRGNFPDRFSARQFPNYSSELNVNALLLGDSALYLCASSFRQGQNTGELFFGEGSRLTVL.